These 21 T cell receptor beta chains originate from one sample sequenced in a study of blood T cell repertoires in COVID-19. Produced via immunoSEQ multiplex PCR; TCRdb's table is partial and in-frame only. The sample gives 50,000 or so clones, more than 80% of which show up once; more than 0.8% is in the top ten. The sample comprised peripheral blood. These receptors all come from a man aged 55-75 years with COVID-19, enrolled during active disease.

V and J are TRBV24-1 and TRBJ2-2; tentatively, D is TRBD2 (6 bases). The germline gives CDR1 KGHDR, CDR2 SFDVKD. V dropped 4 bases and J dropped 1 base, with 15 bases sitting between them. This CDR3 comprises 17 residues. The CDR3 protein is CATSDRERPLNTGELFF. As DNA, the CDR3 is TGTGCCACCAGTGACCGGGAGCGACCTTTGAACACCGGGGAGCTGTTTTTT.

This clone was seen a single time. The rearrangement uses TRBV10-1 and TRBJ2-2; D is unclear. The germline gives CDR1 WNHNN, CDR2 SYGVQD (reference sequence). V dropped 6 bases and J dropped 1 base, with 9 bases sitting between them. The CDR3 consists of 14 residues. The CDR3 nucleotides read TGCGCCAGCAGCCAGCACAGGAACACCGGGGAGCTGTTTTTT. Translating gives CASSQHRNTGELFF.

The CDR3 DNA sequence: TGTGCCAGCAGTTTTGGACAGGGAGTTAATGAAAAACTGTTTTTT. It yields the protein CASSFGQGVNEKLFF. The V call is TRBV6-5, the J call TRBJ1-4; 8 bases are shared with TRBD1. Germline assignment: CDR1 MNHEY and CDR2 SVGAGI. The CDR3 extends over 15 amino acids. Losses at the gene ends were 4 bases for V and 4 bases for J; bases not matched to a gene: 5.

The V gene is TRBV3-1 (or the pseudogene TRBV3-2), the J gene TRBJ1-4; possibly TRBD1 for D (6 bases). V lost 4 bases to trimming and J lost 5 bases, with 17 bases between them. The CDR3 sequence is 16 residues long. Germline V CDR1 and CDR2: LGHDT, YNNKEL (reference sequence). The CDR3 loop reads CASSLTSTGGNEKLFF. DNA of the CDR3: TGTGCCAGCAGCCTAACCTCGACAGGTGGAAATGAAAAACTGTTTTTT.

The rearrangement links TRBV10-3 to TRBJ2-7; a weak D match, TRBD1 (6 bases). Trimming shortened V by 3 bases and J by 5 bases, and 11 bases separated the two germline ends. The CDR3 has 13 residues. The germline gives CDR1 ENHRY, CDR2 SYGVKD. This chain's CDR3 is CAISEGRGDEQYF. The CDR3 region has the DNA TGTGCCATCAGTGAAGGCAGGGGCGACGAGCAGTACTTC.

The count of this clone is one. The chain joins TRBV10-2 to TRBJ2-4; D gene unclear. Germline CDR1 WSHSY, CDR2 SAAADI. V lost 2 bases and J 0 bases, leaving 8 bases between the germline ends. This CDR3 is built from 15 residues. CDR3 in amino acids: CASSEGRLAKNIQYF. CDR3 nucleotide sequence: TGCGCCAGCAGTGAGGGCAGATTAGCCAAAAACATTCAGTACTTC.

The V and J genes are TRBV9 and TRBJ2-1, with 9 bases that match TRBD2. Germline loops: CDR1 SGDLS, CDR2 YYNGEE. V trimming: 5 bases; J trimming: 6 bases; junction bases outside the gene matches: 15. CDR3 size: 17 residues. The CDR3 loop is CASSPTGTSRVINEQFF. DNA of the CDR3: TGTGCCAGCAGTCCCACGGGGACTAGCAGGGTGATCAATGAGCAGTTCTTC.

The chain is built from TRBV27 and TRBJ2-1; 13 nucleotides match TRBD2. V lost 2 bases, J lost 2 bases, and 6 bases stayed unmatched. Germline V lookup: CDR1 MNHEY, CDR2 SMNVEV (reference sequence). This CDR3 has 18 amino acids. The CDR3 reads CASSLRTSGRGAYNEQFF. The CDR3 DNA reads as TGTGCCAGCAGTTTAAGGACTAGCGGGAGAGGGGCCTACAATGAGCAGTTCTTC.

DNA for the CDR3: TGTGCCACCGGGACAGATAATCAGCCCCAGCATTTT. Translated, it gives CATGTDNQPQHF. The chain recombines TRBV10-3 with TRBJ1-5; 7 bases are a match to TRBD1. CDR1 is ENHRY, CDR2 SYGVKD, per germline. The CDR3 contains 12 residues. J lost 4 bases, V lost 10 bases, and 4 bases had no gene match.

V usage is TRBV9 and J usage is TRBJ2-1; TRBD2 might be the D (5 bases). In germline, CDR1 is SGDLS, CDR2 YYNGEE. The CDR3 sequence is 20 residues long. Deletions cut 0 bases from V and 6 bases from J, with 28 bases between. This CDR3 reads CASSVELRMGLAGVGNEQFF. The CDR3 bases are TGTGCCAGCAGCGTAGAGTTAAGGATGGGGTTGGCCGGGGTTGGCAATGAGCAGTTCTTC.

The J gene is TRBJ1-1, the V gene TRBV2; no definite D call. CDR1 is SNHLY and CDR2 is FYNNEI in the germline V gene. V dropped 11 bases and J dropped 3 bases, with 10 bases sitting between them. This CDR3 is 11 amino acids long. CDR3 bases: TGTGCCTCCCTGAGGGACACTGAAGCTTTCTTT. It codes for CASLRDTEAFF. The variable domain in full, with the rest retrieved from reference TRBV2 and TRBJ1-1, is EPEVTQTPSHQVTQMGQEVILRCVPISNHLYFYWYRQILGQKVEFLVSFYNNEISEKSEIFDDQFSVERPDGSNFTLKIRSTKLEDSAMYFCASLRDTEAFFGQGTRLTVV.

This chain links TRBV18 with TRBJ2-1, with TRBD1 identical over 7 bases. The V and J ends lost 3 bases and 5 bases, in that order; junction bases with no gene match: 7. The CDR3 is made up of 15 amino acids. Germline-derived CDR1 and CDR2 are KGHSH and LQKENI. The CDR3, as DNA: TGTGCCAGCTCACCCTCGGCAGGGGGTAACAATGAGCAGTTCTTC. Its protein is CASSPSAGGNNEQFF. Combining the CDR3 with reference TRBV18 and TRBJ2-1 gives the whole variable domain NAGVMQNPRHLVRRRGQEARLRCSPMKGHSHVYWYRQLPEEGLKFMVYLQKENIIDESGMPKERFSAEFPKEGPSILRIQQVVRGDSAAYFCASSPSAGGNNEQFFGPGTRLTVL.

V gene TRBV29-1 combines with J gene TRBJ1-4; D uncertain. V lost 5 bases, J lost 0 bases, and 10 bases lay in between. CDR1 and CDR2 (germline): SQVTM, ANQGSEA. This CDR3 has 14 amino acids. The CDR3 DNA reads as TGCAGCGTTAGCCACCCCGCAACTAATGAAAAACTGTTTTTT. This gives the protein CSVSHPATNEKLFF.

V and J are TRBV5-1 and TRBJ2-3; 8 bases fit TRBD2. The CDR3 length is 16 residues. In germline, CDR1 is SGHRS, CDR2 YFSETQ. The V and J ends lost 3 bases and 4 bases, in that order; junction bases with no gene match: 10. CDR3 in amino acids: CASSSLMTGGADTQYF. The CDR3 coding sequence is TGCGCCAGCAGCTCCCTGATGACCGGGGGGGCAGATACGCAGTATTTT.

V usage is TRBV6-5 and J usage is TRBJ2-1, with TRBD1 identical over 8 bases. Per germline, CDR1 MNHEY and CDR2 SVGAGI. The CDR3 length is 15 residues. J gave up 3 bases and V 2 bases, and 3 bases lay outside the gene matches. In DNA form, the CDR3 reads TGTGCCAGCAGTTACGAGGGGACAGGCTACAATGAGCAGTTCTTC. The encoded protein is CASSYEGTGYNEQFF.

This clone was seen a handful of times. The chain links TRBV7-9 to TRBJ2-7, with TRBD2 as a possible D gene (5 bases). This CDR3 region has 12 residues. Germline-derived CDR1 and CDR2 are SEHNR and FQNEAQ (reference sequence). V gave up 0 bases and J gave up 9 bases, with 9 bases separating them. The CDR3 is CASSLAPSPQYF. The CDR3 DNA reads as TGTGCCAGCAGCTTAGCCCCTAGCCCGCAGTACTTC.

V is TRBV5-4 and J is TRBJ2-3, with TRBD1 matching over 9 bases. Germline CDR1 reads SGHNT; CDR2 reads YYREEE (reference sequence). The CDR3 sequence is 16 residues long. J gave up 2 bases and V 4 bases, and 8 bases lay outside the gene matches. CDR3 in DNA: TGTGCCAGCAGCCATGGACAGGGGAGGGTCACAGATACGCAGTATTTT. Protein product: CASSHGQGRVTDTQYF.

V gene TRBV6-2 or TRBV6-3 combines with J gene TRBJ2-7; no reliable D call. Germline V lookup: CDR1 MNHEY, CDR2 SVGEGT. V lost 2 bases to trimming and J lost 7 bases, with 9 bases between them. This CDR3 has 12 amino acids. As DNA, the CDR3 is TGTGCCAGCAGTTACCCCTATTTTGAGCAGTACTTC. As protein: CASSYPYFEQYF.

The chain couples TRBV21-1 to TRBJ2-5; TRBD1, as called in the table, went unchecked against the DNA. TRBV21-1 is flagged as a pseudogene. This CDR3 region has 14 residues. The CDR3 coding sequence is TGTGCCAGCAGCAAAATGGACAGGGGGGAGACCCAGTACTTC. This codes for CASSKMDRGETQYF.

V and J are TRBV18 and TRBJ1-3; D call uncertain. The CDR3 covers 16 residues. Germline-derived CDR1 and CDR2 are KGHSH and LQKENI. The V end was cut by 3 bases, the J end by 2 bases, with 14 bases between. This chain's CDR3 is CASSPYLTKPGNTIYF. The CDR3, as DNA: TGTGCCAGCTCACCCTATCTGACAAAGCCTGGAAACACCATATATTTT.

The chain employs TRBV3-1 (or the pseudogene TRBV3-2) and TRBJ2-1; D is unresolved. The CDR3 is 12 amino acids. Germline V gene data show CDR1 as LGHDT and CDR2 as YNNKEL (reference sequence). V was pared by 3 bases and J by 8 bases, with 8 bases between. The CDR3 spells CASSQSSYEQFF. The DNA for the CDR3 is TGTGCCAGCAGCCAGAGTAGTTATGAGCAGTTCTTC.